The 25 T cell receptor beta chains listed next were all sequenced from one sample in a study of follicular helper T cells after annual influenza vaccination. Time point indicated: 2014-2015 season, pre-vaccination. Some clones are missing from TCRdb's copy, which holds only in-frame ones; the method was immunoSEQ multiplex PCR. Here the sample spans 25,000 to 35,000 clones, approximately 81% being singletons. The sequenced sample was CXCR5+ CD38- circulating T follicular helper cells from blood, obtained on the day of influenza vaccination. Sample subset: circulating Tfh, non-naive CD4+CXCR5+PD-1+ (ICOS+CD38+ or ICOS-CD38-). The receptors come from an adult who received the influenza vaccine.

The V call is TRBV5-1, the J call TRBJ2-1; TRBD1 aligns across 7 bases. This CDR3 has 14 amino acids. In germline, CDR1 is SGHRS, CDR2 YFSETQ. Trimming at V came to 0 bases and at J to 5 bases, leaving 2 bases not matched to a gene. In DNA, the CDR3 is TGCGCCAGCAGCTTGGGACAGGGTAACAATGAGCAGTTCTTC. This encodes CASSLGQGNNEQFF.

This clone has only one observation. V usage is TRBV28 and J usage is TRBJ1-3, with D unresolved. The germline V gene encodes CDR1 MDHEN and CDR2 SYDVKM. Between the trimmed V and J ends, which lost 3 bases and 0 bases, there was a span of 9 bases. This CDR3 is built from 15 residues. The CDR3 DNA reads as TGTGCCAGCAGTTTTTTAAGCTACTCTGGAAACACCATATATTTT. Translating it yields CASSFLSYSGNTIYF.

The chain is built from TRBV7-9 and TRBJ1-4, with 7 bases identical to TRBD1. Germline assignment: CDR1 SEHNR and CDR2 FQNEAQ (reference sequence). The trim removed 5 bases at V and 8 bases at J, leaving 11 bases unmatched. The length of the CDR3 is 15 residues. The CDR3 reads CASSATGVVGEKLFF. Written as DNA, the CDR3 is TGTGCCAGCAGCGCTACAGGGGTGGTCGGAGAAAAACTGTTTTTT.

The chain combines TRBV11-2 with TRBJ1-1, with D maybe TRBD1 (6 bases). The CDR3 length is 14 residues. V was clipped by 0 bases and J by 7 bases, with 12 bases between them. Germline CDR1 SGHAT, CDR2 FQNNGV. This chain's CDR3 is CASSLEPGAGEAFF. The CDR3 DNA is TGTGCCAGCAGCTTAGAGCCAGGGGCCGGTGAAGCTTTCTTT.

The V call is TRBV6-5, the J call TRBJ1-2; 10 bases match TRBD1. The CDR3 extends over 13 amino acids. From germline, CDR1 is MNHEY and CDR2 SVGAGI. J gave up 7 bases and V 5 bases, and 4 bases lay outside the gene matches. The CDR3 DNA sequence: TGTGCCAGCAGTACAGGGACAGGGGCTGGCTACACCTTC. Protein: CASSTGTGAGYTF.

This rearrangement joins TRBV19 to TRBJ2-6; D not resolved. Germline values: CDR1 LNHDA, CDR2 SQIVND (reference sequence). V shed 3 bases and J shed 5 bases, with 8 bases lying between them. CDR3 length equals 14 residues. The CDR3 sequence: CASSMVGRANVLTF. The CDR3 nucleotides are TGTGCCAGTAGTATGGTGGGCCGGGCCAACGTCCTGACTTTC.

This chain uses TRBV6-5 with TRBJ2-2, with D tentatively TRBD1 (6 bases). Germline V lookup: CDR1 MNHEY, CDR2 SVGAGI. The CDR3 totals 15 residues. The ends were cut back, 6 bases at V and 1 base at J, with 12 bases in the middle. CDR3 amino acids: CASRARGLNTGELFF. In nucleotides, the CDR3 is TGTGCCAGCAGAGCCAGGGGTCTGAACACCGGGGAGCTGTTTTTT.

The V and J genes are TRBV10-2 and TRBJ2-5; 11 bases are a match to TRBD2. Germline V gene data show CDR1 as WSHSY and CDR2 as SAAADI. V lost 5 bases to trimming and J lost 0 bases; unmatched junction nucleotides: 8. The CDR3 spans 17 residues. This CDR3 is CASSRAGLAENQETQYF. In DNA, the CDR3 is TGCGCCAGCAGTCGAGCGGGACTAGCGGAAAACCAAGAGACCCAGTACTTC.

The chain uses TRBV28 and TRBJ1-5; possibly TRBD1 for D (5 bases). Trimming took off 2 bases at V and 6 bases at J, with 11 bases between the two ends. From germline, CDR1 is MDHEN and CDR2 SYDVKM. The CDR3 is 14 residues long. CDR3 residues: CASSLGGGGQPQHF. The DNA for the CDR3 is TGTGCCAGCAGTTTAGGTGGGGGGGGTCAGCCCCAGCATTTT.

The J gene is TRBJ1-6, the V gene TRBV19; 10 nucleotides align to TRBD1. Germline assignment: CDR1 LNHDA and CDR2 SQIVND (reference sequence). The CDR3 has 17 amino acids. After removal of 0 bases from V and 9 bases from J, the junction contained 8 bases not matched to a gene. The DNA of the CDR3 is TGTGCCAGTAGTATAGATGCAGCGGGGACAGGGGTTTCACCCCTCCACTTT. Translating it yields CASSIDAAGTGVSPLHF.

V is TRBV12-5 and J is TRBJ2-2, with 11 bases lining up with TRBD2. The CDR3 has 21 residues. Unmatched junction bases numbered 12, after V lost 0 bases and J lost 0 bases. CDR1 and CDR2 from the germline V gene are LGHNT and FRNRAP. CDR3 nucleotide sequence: TGTGCTAGTGGTTTGGTACGAGGGACTAGCGGAATAAAGACGAACACCGGGGAGCTGTTTTTT. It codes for CASGLVRGTSGIKTNTGELFF.

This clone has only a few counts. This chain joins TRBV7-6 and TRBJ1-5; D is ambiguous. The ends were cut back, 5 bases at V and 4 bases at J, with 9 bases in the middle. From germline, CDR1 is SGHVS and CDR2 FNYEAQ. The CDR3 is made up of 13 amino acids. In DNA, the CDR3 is TGTGCCAGCAGCGCCCGCGCGAATCAGCCCCAGCATTTT. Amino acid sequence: CASSARANQPQHF.

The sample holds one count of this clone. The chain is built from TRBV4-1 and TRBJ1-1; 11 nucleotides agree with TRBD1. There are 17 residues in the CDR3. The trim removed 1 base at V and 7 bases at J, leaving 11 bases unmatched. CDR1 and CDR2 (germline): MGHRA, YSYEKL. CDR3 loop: CASSQGHLGTGGGEAFF. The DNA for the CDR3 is TGCGCCAGCAGCCAAGGTCATTTGGGGACAGGGGGTGGTGAAGCTTTCTTT.

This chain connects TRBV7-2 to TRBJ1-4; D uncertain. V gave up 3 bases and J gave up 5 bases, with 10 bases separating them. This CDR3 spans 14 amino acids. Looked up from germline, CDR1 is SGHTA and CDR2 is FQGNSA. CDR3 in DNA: TGTGCCAGCAGCTTCGGGGTGAACAATGAAAAACTGTTTTTT. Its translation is CASSFGVNNEKLFF.

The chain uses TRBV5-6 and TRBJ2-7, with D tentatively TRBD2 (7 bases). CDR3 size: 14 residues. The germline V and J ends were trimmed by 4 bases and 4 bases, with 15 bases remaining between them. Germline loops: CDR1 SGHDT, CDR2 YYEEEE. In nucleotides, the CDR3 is TGTGCCAGCAGCCGCGGACTAGGGGGGTACGAGCAGTACTTC. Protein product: CASSRGLGGYEQYF.

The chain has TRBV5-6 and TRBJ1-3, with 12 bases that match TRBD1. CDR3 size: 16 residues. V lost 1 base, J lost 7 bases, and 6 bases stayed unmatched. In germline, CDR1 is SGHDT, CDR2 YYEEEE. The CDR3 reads CASSLLGQGAINTIYF. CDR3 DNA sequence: TGTGCCAGCAGCTTGTTGGGACAGGGGGCGATTAACACCATATATTTT. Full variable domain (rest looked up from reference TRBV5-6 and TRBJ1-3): DAGVTQSPTHLIKTRGQQVTLRCSPKSGHDTVSWYQQALGQGPQFIFQYYEEEERQRGNFPDRFSGHQFPNYSSELNVNALLLGDSALYLCASSLLGQGAINTIYFGEGSWLTVV.

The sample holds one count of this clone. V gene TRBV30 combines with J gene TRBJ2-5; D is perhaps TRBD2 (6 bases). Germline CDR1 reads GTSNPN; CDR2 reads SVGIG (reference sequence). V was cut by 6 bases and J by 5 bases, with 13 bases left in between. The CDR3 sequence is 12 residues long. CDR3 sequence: CACGEDGETQYF. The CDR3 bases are TGTGCCTGTGGGGAGGATGGGGAGACCCAGTACTTC. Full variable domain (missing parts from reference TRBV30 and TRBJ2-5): SQTIHQWPATLVQPVGSPLSLECTVEGTSNPNLYWYRQAAGRGLQLLFYSVGIGQISSEVPQNLSASRPQDRQFILSSKKLLLSDSGFYLCACGEDGETQYFGPGTRLLVL.

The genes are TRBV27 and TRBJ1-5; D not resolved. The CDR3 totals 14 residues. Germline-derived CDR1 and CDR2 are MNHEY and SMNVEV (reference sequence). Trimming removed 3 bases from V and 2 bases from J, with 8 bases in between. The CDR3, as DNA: TGTGCCAGCAGTTTTGGGCAGGGCAATCAGCCCCAGCATTTT. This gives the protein CASSFGQGNQPQHF.

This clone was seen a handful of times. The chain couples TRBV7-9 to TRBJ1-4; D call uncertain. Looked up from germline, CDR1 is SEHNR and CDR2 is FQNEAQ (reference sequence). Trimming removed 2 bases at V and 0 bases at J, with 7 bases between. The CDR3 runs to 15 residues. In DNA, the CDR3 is TGTGCCAGCAGCTTATACGGGGCAACTAATGAAAAACTGTTTTTT. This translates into CASSLYGATNEKLFF.

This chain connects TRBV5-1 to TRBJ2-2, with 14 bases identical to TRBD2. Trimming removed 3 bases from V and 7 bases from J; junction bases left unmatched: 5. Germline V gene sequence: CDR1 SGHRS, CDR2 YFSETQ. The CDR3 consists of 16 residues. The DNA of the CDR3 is TGCGCCAGCAGCTGGGGACTAGCGGGAGTAGTCGGGGAGCTGTTTTTT. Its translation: CASSWGLAGVVGELFF.

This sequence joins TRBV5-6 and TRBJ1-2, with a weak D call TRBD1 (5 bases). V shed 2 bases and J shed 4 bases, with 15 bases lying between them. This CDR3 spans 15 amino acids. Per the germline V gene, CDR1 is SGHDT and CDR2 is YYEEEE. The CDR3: CASSLGQGGSYGYTF. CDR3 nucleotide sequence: TGTGCCAGCAGCTTAGGGCAGGGAGGGAGCTATGGCTACACCTTC.

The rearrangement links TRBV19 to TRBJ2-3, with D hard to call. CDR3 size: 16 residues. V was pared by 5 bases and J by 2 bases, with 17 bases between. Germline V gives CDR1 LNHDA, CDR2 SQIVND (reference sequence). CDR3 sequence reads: CASSPKLSPNTDTQYF. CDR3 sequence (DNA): TGTGCCAGTAGTCCCAAACTATCCCCGAACACAGATACGCAGTATTTT.

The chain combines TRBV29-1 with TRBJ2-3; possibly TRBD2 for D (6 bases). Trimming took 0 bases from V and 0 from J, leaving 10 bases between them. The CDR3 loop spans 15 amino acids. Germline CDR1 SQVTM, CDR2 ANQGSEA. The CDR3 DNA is TGCAGCGTTGAAGATCAGCGGGTTAGCACAGATACGCAGTATTTT. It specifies CSVEDQRVSTDTQYF.

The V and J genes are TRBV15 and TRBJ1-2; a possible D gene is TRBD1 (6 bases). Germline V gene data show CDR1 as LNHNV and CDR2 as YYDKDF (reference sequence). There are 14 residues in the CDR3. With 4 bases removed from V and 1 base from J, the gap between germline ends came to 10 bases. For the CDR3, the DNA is TGTGCCACCAGCAAGGACAGAAATAACTATGGCTACACCTTC. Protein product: CATSKDRNNYGYTF.

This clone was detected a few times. The CDR3 region is CASTPGQARYGYTF. The CDR3 region has the DNA TGTGCCAGTACCCCGGGACAGGCCCGCTATGGCTACACCTTC. The chain is built from TRBV19 and TRBJ1-2, with TRBD1 identical over 8 bases. The germline V gene has CDR1 LNHDA and CDR2 SQIVND (reference sequence). V dropped 7 bases and J dropped 4; count of bases not matched to a gene: 8. The CDR3 is 14 amino acids.